This is a list of T cell receptor beta chains from one sample in a study of blood T cell repertoires in COVID-19. Sequencing used immunoSEQ multiplex PCR; TCRdb keeps in-frame clones, though not all of them. This table holds around 140,000 clones, roughly 80% found once. Material: peripheral blood. Receptors originate from a woman aged 50 to 60 with active or convalescent COVID-19. Each CDR3 is given with its conserved first and last residue.

v_gene: TRBV5-4; j_gene: TRBJ2-1; CDR3aa: CASSFTSNSYNEQFF
v_gene: TRBV5-6; j_gene: TRBJ1-2; CDR3aa: CASSLANRGNYGYTF
v_gene: TRBV18; j_gene: TRBJ2-5; CDR3aa: CASSPAAKRSAGTQETQYF
v_gene: TRBV11-1; j_gene: TRBJ1-6; CDR3aa: CASSSISGRMDSPLHF
v_gene: TRBV30; j_gene: TRBJ1-1; CDR3aa: CAWSLQGNTEAFF
v_gene: TRBV19; j_gene: TRBJ1-6; CDR3aa: CASRREGVSPLHF
v_gene: TRBV30; j_gene: TRBJ1-1; CDR3aa: CAWSRGTANTEAFF
v_gene: TRBV6-6; j_gene: TRBJ2-1; CDR3aa: CASSYGTVNNEQFF
v_gene: TRBV21-1; j_gene: TRBJ2-2; CDR3aa: CASAYTPLKNTGELFF
v_gene: TRBV5-1; j_gene: TRBJ2-5; CDR3aa: CASSFPGETQYF
v_gene: TRBV18; j_gene: TRBJ2-3; CDR3aa: CASSPLPGLAVDTQYF
v_gene: TRBV7-2; j_gene: TRBJ2-3; CDR3aa: CASSLDAGLGADTQYF
v_gene: TRBV6-5; j_gene: TRBJ2-7; CDR3aa: CASSRDRDYEQYF
v_gene: TRBV5-1; j_gene: TRBJ2-3; CDR3aa: CASSSPLDTQYF
v_gene: TRBV12-2; j_gene: TRBJ1-5; CDR3aa: CASRLDRLRNQPQHF
v_gene: TRBV3-1/TRBV3-2; j_gene: TRBJ1-1; CDR3aa: CASSQEGRGEDTEAFF
v_gene: TRBV6-6; j_gene: TRBJ1-5; CDR3aa: CASRRETGNQPQHF
v_gene: TRBV5-1; j_gene: TRBJ2-7; CDR3aa: CASSHSGSSYEQYF
v_gene: TRBV7-9; j_gene: TRBJ2-5; CDR3aa: CASSATSGSQETQYF
v_gene: TRBV5-6; j_gene: TRBJ2-1; CDR3aa: CASSLEGLAGYNEQFF
v_gene: TRBV4-3; j_gene: TRBJ2-3; CDR3aa: CASSQDKSGGAGDTQYF
v_gene: TRBV29-1; j_gene: TRBJ2-7; CDR3aa: CSVLGGPWNEQYF
v_gene: TRBV30; j_gene: TRBJ1-3; CDR3aa: CAWDQGRRGNTIYF
v_gene: TRBV19; j_gene: TRBJ1-2; CDR3aa: CASSMTGGYGYTF
v_gene: TRBV7-9; j_gene: TRBJ1-2; CDR3aa: CASSPDSYGYTF
v_gene: TRBV19; j_gene: TRBJ2-2; CDR3aa: CASSYSKDTGELFF
v_gene: TRBV28; j_gene: TRBJ2-1; CDR3aa: CASSLLSGQGAYNEQFF
v_gene: TRBV12-3/TRBV12-4; j_gene: TRBJ1-2; CDR3aa: CASSFQANYGYTF
v_gene: TRBV4-3; j_gene: TRBJ1-2; CDR3aa: CASSQDDRGLYGYTF
v_gene: TRBV30; j_gene: TRBJ1-1; CDR3aa: CAWSDRGPNTEAFF
v_gene: TRBV28; j_gene: TRBJ1-2; CDR3aa: CASSLGQYYGYTF
v_gene: TRBV6-6; j_gene: TRBJ2-1; CDR3aa: CASSASGPYNEQFF
v_gene: TRBV18; j_gene: TRBJ1-4; CDR3aa: CASSPPVGGRVEKLFF
v_gene: TRBV28; j_gene: TRBJ1-1; CDR3aa: CASRSNFLPTGVGGYTEAFF
v_gene: TRBV19; j_gene: TRBJ1-2; CDR3aa: CASTDRGVGGYTF
v_gene: TRBV6-2/TRBV6-3; j_gene: TRBJ2-1; CDR3aa: CASSSGGSGGHEQFF
v_gene: TRBV19; j_gene: TRBJ2-1; CDR3aa: CASSIVGSPYNEQFF
v_gene: TRBV5-1; j_gene: TRBJ1-1; CDR3aa: CASSLNGGMLNTEAFF
v_gene: TRBV6-4; j_gene: TRBJ1-2; CDR3aa: CASSAAPGSNYGYTF
v_gene: TRBV3-1/TRBV3-2; j_gene: TRBJ1-2; CDR3aa: CASSQAGGSYGYTF
v_gene: TRBV7-3; j_gene: TRBJ2-1; CDR3aa: CASSLTSLNEQFF
v_gene: TRBV7-9; j_gene: TRBJ1-2; CDR3aa: CASSSFRQGAAGYTF
v_gene: TRBV28; j_gene: TRBJ2-1; CDR3aa: CASSPHTSIEQFF
v_gene: TRBV7-2; j_gene: TRBJ2-3; CDR3aa: CASSAGLAGDTQYF
v_gene: TRBV30; j_gene: TRBJ1-2; CDR3aa: CAWSVPDLAGYTF
v_gene: TRBV20-1; j_gene: TRBJ2-7; CDR3aa: CSASHPSSGDSYEQYF
v_gene: TRBV18; j_gene: TRBJ2-5; CDR3aa: CASSPRAGQETQYF
v_gene: TRBV6-2/TRBV6-3; j_gene: TRBJ2-1; CDR3aa: CASSKPSYNEQFF
v_gene: TRBV30; j_gene: TRBJ1-5; CDR3aa: CAWSIGEQPQHF
v_gene: TRBV11-3; j_gene: TRBJ2-2; CDR3aa: CASSPRTSGNTGELFF
v_gene: TRBV9; j_gene: TRBJ2-3; CDR3aa: CASSPRGLAGPTDTQYF
v_gene: TRBV29-1; j_gene: TRBJ2-2; CDR3aa: CSYRGLGTGELFF
v_gene: TRBV11-2; j_gene: TRBJ2-7; CDR3aa: CASSPGGGQGNF
v_gene: TRBV12-5; j_gene: TRBJ1-1; CDR3aa: CASGLAGSNTEAFF
v_gene: TRBV9; j_gene: TRBJ1-1; CDR3aa: CASSVGTGNTEAFF
v_gene: TRBV2; j_gene: TRBJ1-5; CDR3aa: CASGPTGLNQPQHF
v_gene: TRBV19; j_gene: TRBJ1-5; CDR3aa: CASSPPGTPNSNQPQHF
v_gene: TRBV10-3; j_gene: TRBJ2-5; CDR3aa: CAIGEGTAFGTQYF
v_gene: TRBV28; j_gene: TRBJ1-4; CDR3aa: CASSQQGLSEKLFF